The 21 T cell receptor beta chains reported below all come from one sample, sequenced in a study of blood T cell repertoires in COVID-19. Assay used: immunoSEQ multiplex PCR; TCRdb lists only in-frame clones, some missing. The sample lists around 100,000 clones, about 90% occurring once. Material: peripheral blood. All receptors come from a human donor in a cohort sampled during active COVID-19.

V gene TRBV10-3 combines with J gene TRBJ2-3; 8 bases line up with TRBD2. The CDR3 runs to 15 residues. V lost 2 bases, J lost 0 bases, and 1 base stayed unmatched. The V gene's germline CDR1 is ENHRY and CDR2 SYGVKD. CDR3 in DNA: TGTGCCATCAGTGAGCGGGGGGGTAGCACAGATACGCAGTATTTT. This gives the protein CAISERGGSTDTQYF.

The gene calls are TRBV13 and TRBJ2-2; 12 bases match TRBD2. The CDR3 spans 18 residues. CDR1 is PRHDT, CDR2 FYEKMQ, per germline (reference sequence). J lost 1 base, V lost 2 bases, and 5 bases had no gene match. Written as DNA, the CDR3 is TGTGCCAGCAGCTTATTGGTGACTAGCGGGAGGAACACCGGGGAGCTGTTTTTT. Amino acid sequence: CASSLLVTSGRNTGELFF.

The chain carries TRBV28 and TRBJ1-4; 8 nucleotides match TRBD1. V trimming: 6 bases; J trimming: 3 bases; junction bases outside the gene matches: 3. The germline gives CDR1 MDHEN, CDR2 SYDVKM. The CDR3 is 14 amino acids. In nucleotides, the CDR3 is TGTGCCAGCAGCCTGACAGGGGCTAATGAAAAACTGTTTTTT. Protein sequence: CASSLTGANEKLFF.

The chain carries TRBV6-5 and TRBJ2-7; 13 positions match TRBD2. This CDR3 spans 15 amino acids. Germline V gene sequence: CDR1 MNHEY, CDR2 SVGAGI. V trimming: 6 bases; J trimming: 6 bases; junction bases outside the gene matches: 8. CDR3 protein: CASRRTSGSLSEQYF. The CDR3 DNA sequence: TGTGCCAGCAGGAGGACTAGCGGGAGTCTGTCCGAGCAGTACTTC.

This chain joins TRBV7-8 and TRBJ2-5; 12 bases fit TRBD2. Germline CDR1 and CDR2: SGHVS and FQNEAQ. V lost 1 base to trimming and J lost 4 bases; unmatched junction nucleotides: 7. The CDR3 is 17 amino acids. CDR3: CASSLVFASGGGETQYF. The CDR3 bases are TGTGCCAGCAGCTTAGTCTTCGCTAGCGGGGGGGGAGAGACCCAGTACTTC.

The chain employs TRBV29-1 and TRBJ2-3; perhaps TRBD1 as D (5 bases). This CDR3 contains 14 residues. Germline CDR1 SQVTM, CDR2 ANQGSEA. V was cut by 3 bases and J by 0 bases, with 10 bases left in between. In nucleotides, the CDR3 is TGCAGCGTTGAGTGGGGCTATAGCACAGATACGCAGTATTTT. Amino acid sequence: CSVEWGYSTDTQYF.

This chain uses TRBV5-5 with TRBJ1-6; D remains unclear. This CDR3 has 16 amino acids. CDR1 is SGHKS and CDR2 is YYEKEE in the germline V gene (reference sequence). The germline V and J ends were trimmed by 2 bases and 7 bases, with 16 bases remaining between them. The CDR3 region has the DNA TGTGCCAGCAGCTTCCAAATACGTGCGGGGAATTCACCCCTCCACTTT. This sequence encodes CASSFQIRAGNSPLHF.

The J gene is TRBJ2-2, the V gene TRBV5-5; 7 positions agree with TRBD2. The V and J ends lost 4 bases and 5 bases, in that order; junction bases with no gene match: 11. Germline V gene lookup returns CDR1 SGHKS and CDR2 YYEKEE (reference sequence). The CDR3 covers 16 residues. CDR3 amino acids: CASSPQDRGGTGELFF. CDR3 sequence (DNA): TGTGCCAGCAGCCCACAGGACCGGGGAGGGACCGGGGAGCTGTTTTTT.

The sample holds one count of this clone. The gene calls are TRBV10-3 and TRBJ1-4, with a tentative D call TRBD1 (5 bases). Between the trimmed V and J ends, which lost 5 bases and 3 bases, there was a span of 13 bases. Per germline, CDR1 ENHRY and CDR2 SYGVKD. CDR3 length: 15 residues. Here the CDR3 reads CAISNAGRPNEKLFF. DNA of the CDR3: TGTGCCATCAGTAACGCGGGACGGCCTAATGAAAAACTGTTTTTT.

The V gene is TRBV19, the J gene TRBJ1-1; the D gene is possibly TRBD1 (6 bases). V lost 3 bases and J lost 4, with 9 bases in between. This CDR3 is built from 13 residues. Germline V gene data show CDR1 as LNHDA and CDR2 as SQIVND (reference sequence). The CDR3 is CASSMGAPTEAFF. In DNA, the CDR3 is TGTGCCAGTAGTATGGGGGCGCCCACTGAAGCTTTCTTT. Complete variable domain (other parts from reference TRBV19 and TRBJ1-1): DGGITQSPKYLFRKEGQNVTLSCEQNLNHDAMYWYRQDPGQGLRLIYYSQIVNDFQKGDIAEGYSVSREKKESFPLTVTSAQKNPTAFYLCASSMGAPTEAFFGQGTRLTVV.

The rearrangement uses TRBV5-1 and TRBJ1-4; no reliable D call. Trimming shortened V by 5 bases and J by 7 bases, and 9 bases separated the two germline ends. The CDR3 length is 12 residues. The germline CDR1 and CDR2 sequences are SGHRS and YFSETQ. DNA of the CDR3: TGCGCCAGCAGGGAGGAGGGTGAAAAACTGTTTTTT. This gives the protein CASREEGEKLFF.

V is TRBV7-3 and J is TRBJ2-3; 8 bases align to TRBD1. CDR1 SGHTA and CDR2 FQGTGA come from the germline V gene. The CDR3 runs to 15 residues. The trim removed 5 bases at V and 1 base at J, leaving 5 bases unmatched. CDR3 nucleotides: TGTGCCAGCAGCCTCCAGGGGGCGGGCACAGATACGCAGTATTTT. This translates into CASSLQGAGTDTQYF.

V usage is TRBV9 and J usage is TRBJ2-7; possibly TRBD1 for D (6 bases). The V gene lost 3 bases and the J gene lost 6 bases, with 16 bases spanning the gap. The CDR3 loop spans 14 amino acids. In germline, CDR1 is SGDLS, CDR2 YYNGEE. The CDR3 DNA follows: TGTGCCAGCAGCGCCGCAGGGGATTTCGGCGAGCAGTACTTC. Encoded protein: CASSAAGDFGEQYF. The complete variable domain, with remaining parts taken from reference TRBV9 and TRBJ2-7, reads DSGVTQTPKHLITATGQRVTLRCSPRSGDLSVYWYQQSLDQGLQFLIQYYNGEERAKGNILERFSAQQFPDLHSELNLSSLELGDSALYFCASSAAGDFGEQYFGPGTRLTVT.

This clone occurred a few times. The chain couples TRBV6-5 to TRBJ2-1, with D perhaps matching TRBD2 (5 bases). The CDR3 runs to 15 residues. Trimming removed 7 bases at V and 0 bases at J, with 13 bases between. In germline, CDR1 is MNHEY, CDR2 SVGAGI. The DNA for the CDR3 is TGTGCCAGCAAAACCACGGGGAACTCCTACAATGAGCAGTTCTTC. Translated: CASKTTGNSYNEQFF.

The chain has TRBV9 and TRBJ1-1; D remains unclear. There are 16 residues in the CDR3. The germline gives CDR1 SGDLS, CDR2 YYNGEE. V shed 4 bases and J shed 5 bases, with 21 bases lying between them. CDR3 nucleotide sequence: TGTGCCAGCAGCTCCCTGCGCGAGGCAGGCGGGACTGAAGCTTTCTTT. The encoded protein is CASSSLREAGGTEAFF.

The chain carries TRBV29-1 and TRBJ2-7; maybe TRBD2 (6 bases). Trimming removed 3 bases at V and 5 bases at J, with 20 bases between. There are 15 residues in the CDR3. Germline V lookup: CDR1 SQVTM, CDR2 ANQGSEA. The CDR3 spells CSVEGGAGSSHEQYF. For the CDR3, the DNA is TGCAGCGTTGAGGGCGGGGCGGGGAGTAGCCACGAGCAGTACTTC.

The chain employs TRBV5-1 and TRBJ2-7; D is undetermined. Germline V lookup: CDR1 SGHRS, CDR2 YFSETQ. With 2 bases removed from V and 0 bases from J, the gap between germline ends came to 15 bases. The CDR3 sequence is 16 residues long. The CDR3 nucleotides are TGCGCCAGCAGCTTCCGGGTAACGGGTGTCTCCTACGAGCAGTACTTC. It is translated as CASSFRVTGVSYEQYF.

The V gene is TRBV6-1, the J gene TRBJ2-7; D is ambiguous. The CDR3 runs 11 residues. Germline V gene data show CDR1 as MNHNS and CDR2 as SASEGT. V was cut by 3 bases and J by 3 bases, with 3 bases left in between. The CDR3 region is CASSDHYEQYF. For the CDR3, the DNA is TGTGCCAGCAGTGACCACTACGAGCAGTACTTC.

This clone was picked up one time. The chain couples TRBV10-2 to TRBJ2-1; 7 bases match TRBD1. The CDR3 covers 13 residues. Germline CDR1 reads WSHSY; CDR2 reads SAAADI. V shed 7 bases, J shed 6 bases, and the junction held 6 bases outside the gene matches. CDR3 protein: CASTTPGGNEQFF. CDR3 DNA sequence: TGCGCCAGCACCACCCCAGGGGGCAATGAGCAGTTCTTC.

This sequence joins TRBV23-1 and TRBJ2-1, with a weak D call TRBD2 (6 bases). TRBV23-1 is labeled an ORF, and its function is uncertain. V shed 5 bases and J shed 2 bases, with 13 bases lying between them. The CDR3 extends over 15 amino acids. Here the CDR3 DNA reads TGCGCCAGCAGTGGCCTAGGAGGGCCCTACAATGAGCAGTTCTTC. It specifies CASSGLGGPYNEQFF.

The chain is built from TRBV5-4 and TRBJ1-1; 9 bases line up with TRBD1. The CDR3 totals 15 residues. Trimming cost V 8 bases and J 1 base; bases outside gene matches: 9. Per germline, CDR1 SGHNT and CDR2 YYREEE (reference sequence). CDR3 sequence reads: CASTTGGVQNTEAFF. In DNA, the CDR3 is TGTGCCAGTACTACAGGGGGCGTCCAGAACACTGAAGCTTTCTTT.